This TCR beta chain is from a study of technical replicates of blood from a handful of donors. The data were produced by immunoSEQ multiplex PCR, yet TCRdb's version contains in-frame clones alone and is incomplete. The table shows roughly 72,000 clones, with just under 95% occurring only once. This CDR3 is 13 amino acids long. V lost 6 bases, J lost 8 bases, and 5 bases stayed unmatched. Germline-derived CDR1 and CDR2 are MDHEN and SYDVKM. The material sequenced was T cells isolated from PBMCs. The chain joins TRBV28 to TRBJ2-2; TRBD2 agrees at 8 bases. This TCR derives from a human donor in good health. CDR3 DNA sequence: TGTGCCAGCAGGGGACTAGGCGTAGGGGAGCTGTTTTTT. Translation gives CASRGLGVGELFF.